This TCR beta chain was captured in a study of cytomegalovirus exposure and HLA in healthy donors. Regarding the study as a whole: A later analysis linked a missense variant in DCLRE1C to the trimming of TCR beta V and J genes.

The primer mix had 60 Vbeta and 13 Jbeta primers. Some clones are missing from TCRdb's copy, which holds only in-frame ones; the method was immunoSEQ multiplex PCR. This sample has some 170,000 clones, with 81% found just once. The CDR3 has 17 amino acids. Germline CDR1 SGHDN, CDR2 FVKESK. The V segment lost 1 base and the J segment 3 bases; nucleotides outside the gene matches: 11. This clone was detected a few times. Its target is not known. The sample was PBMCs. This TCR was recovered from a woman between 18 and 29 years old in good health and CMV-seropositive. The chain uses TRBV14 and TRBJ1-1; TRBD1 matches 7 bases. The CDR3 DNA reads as TGTGCCAGCAGCCAAGGGTTTGGACAGGAGGGGGACACTGAAGCTTTCTTT. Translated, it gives CASSQGFGQEGDTEAFF.